Each of the 3 T cell receptor beta chains below was sequenced from the same sample in a study of T cell changes during pregnancy in multiple sclerosis. Clones were read by immunoSEQ multiplex PCR, and TCRdb kept only the in-frame ones, dropping some. The table includes roughly 110,000 clones, 80% to 95% detected once. The source material was peripheral blood, sampled in the third trimester of pregnancy. Receptor source: a female donor in good health, enrolled as a control in a pregnancy study.

The count of this clone is one. The chain is built from TRBV29-1 and TRBJ2-1; perhaps TRBD2 as D (5 bases). V lost 7 bases, J lost 1 base, and 17 bases lay in between. The germline gives CDR1 SQVTM, CDR2 ANQGSEA. The CDR3 length is 15 residues. As DNA, the CDR3 is TGCAGCGCCCCGGCCTCTCCGGGATCCTACAATGAGCAGTTCTTC. Residues: CSAPASPGSYNEQFF.

This sequence joins TRBV19 and TRBJ1-2; perhaps TRBD1 as D (6 bases). With 5 bases removed from V and 4 bases from J, the gap between germline ends came to 17 bases. CDR1 and CDR2 (germline): LNHDA, SQIVND (reference sequence). The CDR3 is made up of 15 amino acids. The DNA of the CDR3 is TGTGCCAGTAGTTCCGGGAACAGGGCGGGCTATGGCTACACCTTC. It is translated as CASSSGNRAGYGYTF.

Turning to this clone: This specimen includes other DNA sequences encoding the same CDR3. The J gene is TRBJ2-2, the V gene TRBV7-9; perhaps TRBD2 as D (5 bases). Between the trimmed V and J ends, which lost 6 bases and 5 bases, there was a span of 10 bases. This CDR3 has 13 amino acids. Germline V gene lookup returns CDR1 SEHNR and CDR2 FQNEAQ (reference sequence). The CDR3 spells CASSFGGTGELFF. The CDR3 DNA reads as TGTGCCAGCAGTTTCGGAGGTACCGGGGAGCTGTTTTTT.